These T cell receptor beta chains were read from a single sample in a study of T-cell reconstitution after alpha-beta-depleted transplantation in children. TCRdb re-called the PCR reads through MiXCR, storing one row per CDR3 protein. The sample holds approximately 110,000 distinct CDR3 sequences, about 21% seen once. The sequences come from PBMCs, mostly from graft donor cells, collected 180 days after TCRalphabeta/CD19-depleted stem cell transplant. The origin of the receptors is a male patient aged 2-15 years who had a stem cell transplant for chronic granulomatous disease, so the T cells may come from the graft donor. Each CDR3 is given with its conserved first and last residue. A D gene is named only where the DNA matches it firmly. Only some rows state a clone size, as once, few, many or a class for expanded clones.

>.|TRBJ2-3|.|TRBV7-2
CASSSSSTTTPDTQYF
TGTGCCAGCAGCTCCTCTAGTACCACCACTCCAGATACGCAGTATTTT
>.|TRBJ2-1|many|TRBV20-1
CSASTPSSYNEQFF
TGCAGTGCTAGCACTCCTAGCTCCTACAATGAGCAGTTCTTC
>.|TRBJ2-1|few|TRBV29-1
CSGGQLDSYNEQFF
TGCAGCGGCGGACAGCTCGACTCCTACAATGAGCAGTTCTTC
>TRBD1|TRBJ2-7|.|TRBV15
CATSSPGTEVSYEQYF
TGTGCCACCAGCAGTCCCGGGACAGAGGTCTCCTACGAGCAGTACTTC
>.|TRBJ1-3|.|TRBV28
CASSLFITGNTIYF
TGTGCCAGCAGTTTATTCATAACCGGAAACACCATATATTTT
>TRBD1|TRBJ2-5|many|TRBV14
CASSHGTRDSPETQYF
TGTGCCAGCAGCCACGGTACAAGGGACAGTCCAGAGACCCAGTACTTC
>TRBD1|TRBJ2-1|many|TRBV20-1
CSAKTGNNEQFF
TGCAGTGCTAAGACAGGGAACAATGAGCAGTTCTTC
>.|TRBJ2-2|.|TRBV20-1
CSARASRGTGELFF
TGCAGTGCTAGAGCCTCGAGGGGGACCGGGGAGCTGTTTTTT
>.|TRBJ2-7|many|TRBV27
CASSLAQTYEQYF
TGTGCCAGCAGTTTAGCACAGACCTACGAGCAGTACTTC
>TRBD1|TRBJ1-2|few|TRBV11-1
CASSLDRRNNYGYTF
TGTGCCAGCAGCCTGGACAGGCGCAACAACTATGGCTACACCTTC
>TRBD1|TRBJ2-1|.|TRBV7-2
CASSKQGGGYNEQFF
TGTGCCAGCAGCAAGCAAGGGGGCGGATACAATGAGCAGTTCTTC
>.|TRBJ2-7|many|TRBV20-1
CSASSTGYSYEQYF
TGCAGTGCTAGTTCCACAGGGTACTCCTACGAGCAGTACTTC
>TRBD1|TRBJ1-1|many|TRBV20-1
CSAPQRTGTEAFF
TGCAGCGCGCCGCAGAGGACAGGAACTGAAGCTTTCTTT
>.|TRBJ2-7|many|TRBV18
CASSPPTASYEQYF
TGTGCCAGCTCACCACCGACAGCGTCCTACGAGCAGTACTTC
>.|TRBJ2-7|few|TRBV20-1
CSAEIRDAAYEQYF
TGCAGTGCTGAAATCCGGGACGCCGCCTACGAGCAGTACTTC
>TRBD2|TRBJ2-7|.|TRBV12-3/TRBV12-4
CASSKLGTSGTLYF
TGTGCCAGCAGCAAACTGGGGACTAGCGGAACCCTGTACTTC
>.|TRBJ2-3|many|TRBV9
CASSVEGPSTDTQYF
TGTGCCAGCAGCGTGGAAGGTCCTAGCACAGATACGCAGTATTTT
>TRBD1|TRBJ2-6|.|TRBV20-1
CCATKTGVRSGANVLTF
TGCTGTGCTACCAAGACAGGGGTTCGCTCTGGGGCCAACGTCCTGACTTTC
>TRBD2|TRBJ2-7|many|TRBV20-1
CSAHGTSMYEQYF
TGCAGTGCCCACGGGACTAGCATGTACGAGCAGTACTTC
>.|TRBJ1-1|.|TRBV7-9
CASTISGPLNTEAFF
TGTGCCAGCACCATATCCGGACCGCTGAACACTGAAGCTTTCTTT
>TRBD2|TRBJ2-3|many|TRBV20-1
CSAARLAESTDTQYF
TGCAGTGCCGCGAGACTAGCGGAAAGCACAGATACGCAGTATTTT
>.|TRBJ2-2|.|TRBV2
CASSTSLQGLHTGELFF
TGTGCCAGCAGTACCTCTCTCCAGGGGTTGCACACCGGGGAGCTGTTTTTT
>.|TRBJ2-2|many|TRBV5-1
CASSLSRGTGELFF
TGCGCCAGCAGCCTCTCTAGGGGCACCGGGGAGCTGTTTTTT
>.|TRBJ2-2|.|TRBV5-1
CASSENTGELFF
TGCGCCAGCAGCGAGAACACCGGGGAGCTGTTTTTT
>TRBD1|TRBJ2-2|few|TRBV6-4
CASSEGQDTGELFF
TGTGCCAGCAGTGAGGGACAGGACACCGGGGAGCTGTTTTTT
>.|TRBJ2-1|many|TRBV20-1
CSAIGSAYNEQFF
TGCAGTGCTATTGGTAGCGCTTACAATGAGCAGTTCTTC
>TRBD1|TRBJ2-1|.|TRBV29-1
CSVPAQGQYNEQFF
TGCAGCGTTCCCGCACAGGGGCAATACAATGAGCAGTTCTTC
>.|TRBJ2-7|.|TRBV20-1
CSARSESSYEQYF
TGCAGTGCTAGGAGCGAAAGCTCCTACGAGCAGTACTTC
>.|TRBJ2-1|many|TRBV30
CAWGPRAEQFF
TGTGCCTGGGGCCCGCGGGCTGAGCAGTTCTTC
>.|TRBJ2-3|.|TRBV20-1
CSARVQGSTDTQYF
TGCAGTGCTAGAGTTCAGGGTAGCACAGATACGCAGTATTTT
>.|TRBJ2-1|many|TRBV12-3/TRBV12-4
CASSLVGRTTGWRQFF
TGTGCCAGCAGTTTAGTAGGACGGACCACAGGATGGAGGCAGTTCTTC
>TRBD1|TRBJ2-1|.|TRBV2
CAGRQGAWNEQFF
TGTGCCGGACGGCAGGGGGCATGGAATGAGCAGTTCTTC
>TRBD2|TRBJ2-7|.|TRBV9
CASSPNDLRAGGRYEQYF
TGTGCCAGCAGCCCCAACGACCTCCGAGCGGGGGGGCGTTACGAGCAGTACTTC
>.|TRBJ2-3|.|TRBV9
CASSFRIGVADTQYF
TGTGCCAGCAGCTTCCGGATAGGGGTGGCAGATACGCAGTATTTT
>TRBD2|TRBJ2-2|once|TRBV29-1
CSVEGAGVAGELFF
TGCAGCGTTGAAGGAGCGGGAGTAGCCGGGGAGCTGTTTTTT
>.|TRBJ2-3|many|TRBV12-3/TRBV12-4
CARNGTHSTDTQYF
TGTGCCAGGAACGGGACCCACAGCACAGATACGCAGTATTTT
>TRBD2|TRBJ2-1|many|TRBV12-3/TRBV12-4
CASSRVTSGGVREQFF
TGTGCCAGCAGCCGGGTAACTAGCGGGGGGGTCAGGGAGCAGTTCTTC
>.|TRBJ2-1|many|TRBV5-1
CASRSVTSRWNEQFF
TGCGCCAGCAGATCCGTGACTTCGAGGTGGAATGAGCAGTTCTTC
>.|TRBJ2-1|few|TRBV6-5
CASSYDPFGGRVVNEQFF
TGTGCCAGCAGTTACGACCCCTTCGGAGGGAGAGTGGTCAATGAGCAGTTCTTC
>.|TRBJ1-1|.|TRBV12-3/TRBV12-4
CASNPAENTEAFF
TGTGCCAGCAACCCAGCGGAGAACACTGAAGCTTTCTTT
>.|TRBJ2-1|.|TRBV5-1
CASSLGVTKGAEQFF
TGCGCCAGCAGCTTGGGGGTGACAAAAGGTGCTGAGCAGTTCTTC
>.|TRBJ2-5|few|TRBV10-3
CAISAVAETQYF
TGTGCCATCAGTGCTGTGGCAGAGACCCAGTACTTC
>TRBD2|TRBJ2-7|.|TRBV7-6
CASSLVASGRYEQYF
TGTGCCAGCAGCTTAGTGGCTAGCGGGAGGTACGAGCAGTACTTC
>.|TRBJ2-3|.|TRBV15
CATSSRPHSDTQYF
TGTGCCACCAGCTCCCGCCCCCATTCCGATACGCAGTATTTT
>.|TRBJ2-3|many|TRBV5-1
CASSREDTQYF
TGCGCCAGCAGCAGGGAAGATACGCAGTATTTT
>TRBD2|TRBJ2-1|.|TRBV3-1
CASSQDLLAGAGGEQFF
TGTGCCAGCAGCCAAGATTTACTAGCGGGAGCCGGGGGTGAGCAGTTCTTC
>TRBD2|TRBJ2-1|.|TRBV6-1
CASTPSGSPYNEQFF
TGTGCCAGCACCCCTAGCGGGAGTCCCTACAATGAGCAGTTCTTC
>TRBD2|TRBJ2-1|.|TRBV7-3
CASSFISGRVNSEQFF
TGTGCCAGCAGCTTCATTAGCGGGAGAGTAAACAGTGAGCAGTTCTTC